Below are 16 T cell receptor beta chains sequenced from a single sample in a study of neurological immune-mediated disorders. TCRdb re-analysed the 5' RACE reads in MiXCR, keeping a single row per CDR3 protein. The sample lists about 45,000 distinct CDR3 sequences; about 22% were seen once. Time point described: technical triplicate 3. Sequenced material: PBMCs. These receptors all stem from a man aged 55 to 70 with HTLV-1-associated myelopathy (HAM/TSP).

The CDR3: CASRGPGRGTHEQYF. Here the CDR3 DNA reads TGTGCCAGCAGAGGACCGGGACGCGGGACCCACGAGCAGTACTTC. The gene calls are TRBV28 and TRBJ2-7; a weak D match, TRBD2 (6 bases). V lost 6 bases, J lost 5 bases, and 20 bases lay in between. The CDR3 is 15 amino acids. CDR1 and CDR2 from the germline V gene are MDHEN and SYDVKM.

At least ten counts were recorded for this clonotype. The gene calls are TRBV20-1 and TRBJ2-1; D is unclear. From germline, CDR1 is DFQATT and CDR2 SNEGSKA (reference sequence). The CDR3 length is 15 residues. Between the trimmed V and J ends, which lost 5 bases and 7 bases, there was a span of 21 bases. The CDR3 bases are TGCAGTGCTCTCATCGGACCCAGCAATACTAATGAGCAGTTCTTC. Encoded protein: CSALIGPSNTNEQFF.

This clonotype is medium-sized. The chain recombines TRBV4-1 with TRBJ2-5; weak D call: TRBD1 (5 bases). Germline V gene sequence: CDR1 MGHRA, CDR2 YSYEKL. V lost 6 bases, J lost 5 bases, and 13 bases lay in between. The CDR3 extends over 13 amino acids. The chain's CDR3 is CASSLRKGETQYF. The DNA for the CDR3 is TGCGCCAGCAGTCTTAGAAAGGGGGAGACCCAGTACTTC.

This clonotype was detected ten times or more. The rearrangement links TRBV13 to TRBJ2-3; 7 nucleotides match TRBD1. The CDR3 consists of 15 residues. Trimming at V came to 3 bases and at J to 0 bases, leaving 3 bases not matched to a gene. CDR1 and CDR2 (germline): PRHDT, FYEKMQ (reference sequence). CDR3 nucleotides: TGTGCCAGCAGCTTGTACAGGGGAAGCACAGATACGCAGTATTTT. Translation gives CASSLYRGSTDTQYF. Based on the CDR3 plus reference TRBV13 and TRBJ2-3, the full variable domain is AAGVIQSPRHLIKEKRETATLKCYPIPRHDTVYWYQQGPGQDPQFLISFYEKMQSDKGSIPDRFSAQQFSDYHSELNMSSLELGDSALYFCASSLYRGSTDTQYFGPGTRLTVL.

This clonotype was recorded at least ten times. The V and J genes are TRBV10-3 and TRBJ2-1; D remains ambiguous. V was cut by 7 bases and J by 3 bases, with 10 bases left in between. Germline CDR1 and CDR2: ENHRY and SYGVKD. The CDR3 is 13 residues long. Here the CDR3 reads CAIKADLYNEQFF. CDR3 sequence (DNA): TGTGCCATCAAAGCTGATCTCTACAATGAGCAGTTCTTC.

This clonotype was seen ten or more times. The rearrangement links TRBV28 to TRBJ1-2, with D possibly TRBD1 on 5 matching bases. The CDR3 is made up of 14 amino acids. V lost 1 base and J lost 2, with 8 bases in between. CDR1 and CDR2 (germline): MDHEN, SYDVKM. The chain's CDR3 is CASSLSGGNYGYTF. The DNA for the CDR3 is TGTGCCAGCAGTTTATCTGGGGGGAACTATGGCTACACCTTC.

This clonotype is medium-sized by share. This chain joins TRBV20-1 and TRBJ2-6, with D possibly matching TRBD1 (6 bases). V was shortened by 3 bases and J by 1 base, with 13 bases between the two germline ends. This CDR3 has 16 amino acids. Per germline, CDR1 DFQATT and CDR2 SNEGSKA (reference sequence). The CDR3 spells CSARPTGESGANVLTF. CDR3 coding DNA: TGCAGTGCTAGGCCGACAGGAGAGTCTGGGGCCAACGTCCTGACTTTC.

Many counts were recorded for this clonotype. The chain joins TRBV5-1 to TRBJ2-1, with D possibly TRBD1 on 6 matching bases. The V and J ends lost 0 bases and 1 base respectively, with 11 bases between them. Looked up from germline, CDR1 is SGHRS and CDR2 is YFSETQ. CDR3 size: 16 residues. The CDR3 loop is CASSLGGGRSYNEQFF. For the CDR3, the DNA is TGCGCCAGCAGCTTGGGAGGGGGAAGATCCTACAATGAGCAGTTCTTC.

This clonotype was counted ten times or more. The V gene is TRBV5-1, the J gene TRBJ2-2; maybe TRBD1 (5 bases). V gave up 3 bases and J gave up 5 bases, with 8 bases separating them. This CDR3 has 13 residues. Germline V gene data show CDR1 as SGHRS and CDR2 as YFSETQ. The CDR3 nucleotides are TGCGCCAGCAGCTCCCAGGGAACCGGGGAGCTGTTTTTT. Amino acid sequence: CASSSQGTGELFF.

This clonotype was recorded at least ten times. The chain links TRBV4-1 to TRBJ1-2; D unresolved. The CDR3 contains 14 residues. CDR1 and CDR2 from the germline V gene are MGHRA and YSYEKL. Trimming left V 0 bases short and J 2 bases short, with 7 bases between. The CDR3: CASSQDWRNYGYTF. CDR3 coding DNA: TGCGCCAGCAGCCAAGATTGGAGAAACTATGGCTACACCTTC.

This clonotype was detected only a few times. The chain employs TRBV11-2 and TRBJ2-5, with 12 bases fitting TRBD2. The CDR3 sequence is 15 residues long. With V trimmed by 5 bases and J by 2 bases, 3 bases remained unmatched. The V gene's germline CDR1 is SGHAT and CDR2 FQNNGV. CDR3 sequence: CASSRLAGVQETQYF. CDR3 in DNA: TGTGCCAGCAGCCGACTAGCGGGAGTACAAGAGACCCAGTACTTC.

This clonotype was found once. The rearrangement uses TRBV9 and TRBJ2-6; D unclear. V was trimmed by 3 bases and J by 8 bases, leaving 18 bases between them. Germline CDR1 SGDLS, CDR2 YYNGEE. The CDR3 contains 16 residues. The CDR3 here is CASSADWSGRSNVLTF. In DNA form, the CDR3 reads TGTGCCAGCAGCGCCGACTGGTCAGGACGTTCCAACGTCCTGACTTTC.

This clonotype was observed many times. This chain links TRBV7-8 with TRBJ2-1, with 7 positions matching TRBD2. The CDR3 has 14 amino acids. CDR1 and CDR2 from the germline V gene are SGHVS and FQNEAQ. The V gene end was trimmed by 5 bases and the J gene end by 4 bases; junction bases not matched to a gene: 5. The CDR3 DNA reads as TGTGCCAGCAGCGATCGGGGGGTTTACAATGAGCAGTTCTTC. Translating gives CASSDRGVYNEQFF.

In this sample, this clonotype turned up many times. This chain uses TRBV20-1 with TRBJ2-1; TRBD2 agrees at 11 bases. Losses at the gene ends were 4 bases for V and 4 bases for J; bases not matched to a gene: 12. The CDR3 sequence is 17 residues long. Germline CDR1 reads DFQATT; CDR2 reads SNEGSKA (reference sequence). CDR3 bases: TGCAGTGCTAAAGGGCGTAGCGGGAGGGCACGGTACAATGAGCAGTTCTTC. Amino acids: CSAKGRSGRARYNEQFF.

This clonotype showed up many times. The chain combines TRBV7-3 with TRBJ2-3; unclear D gene. Between the trimmed V and J ends, which lost 3 bases and 0 bases, there was a span of 7 bases. Per the germline V gene, CDR1 is SGHTA and CDR2 is FQGTGA. The CDR3 covers 14 residues. The CDR3 DNA follows: TGTGCCAGCAGCTTGATGGCTAGCACAGATACGCAGTATTTT. Encoded protein: CASSLMASTDTQYF.

This clonotype was seen at least ten times. The V gene is TRBV20-1, the J gene TRBJ2-3; 14 positions agree with TRBD2. The CDR3 has 15 amino acids. With V trimmed by 6 bases and J by 6 bases, 8 bases remained unmatched. Germline V gene data show CDR1 as DFQATT and CDR2 as SNEGSKA (reference sequence). The CDR3 region is CSAVPRTSGRDTQYF. The CDR3, as DNA: TGCAGTGCCGTCCCCCGGACTAGCGGGAGGGATACGCAGTATTTT.